This T cell receptor beta chain appears in the sequencing data of a study of lymphopenia after photon versus proton radiotherapy. Notes on the study in general: Survival link was tested only in deceased patients; proton benefit remains a possibility.

The CDR3 loop spans 13 amino acids. V lost 3 bases, J lost 3 bases, and 9 bases lay in between. CDR1 is SGHTA and CDR2 is FQGNSA in the germline V gene. Notes on this clone: The antigen is unknown.

Libraries were prepared by immunoSEQ multiplex PCR; TCRdb keeps only in-frame clonotypes and omits some of them. Among roughly 22,000 clones listed, roughly 85% were seen once. The sample here was peripheral blood, taken from a patient treated with proton-based radiotherapy. The receptor's source is a woman in her 70s with pancreatic cancer. V and J are TRBV7-2 and TRBJ2-7, with D possibly being TRBD1 (5 bases). CDR3 region: CASSLTDNYEQYF. The CDR3 DNA sequence: TGTGCCAGCAGCTTGACAGATAACTACGAGCAGTACTTC.